This T cell receptor beta chain was captured by sequencing in a study of cytomegalovirus exposure and HLA in healthy donors. In the PCR, 60 Vbeta and 13 Jbeta primers were used. Repertoires were generated with immunoSEQ multiplex PCR, while TCRdb's copy carries only in-frame clones and drops some. The sample holds about 92,000 clones, roughly 70% seen once. Input material: PBMCs. The TCR comes from a woman between 18 and 29 years old in good health and CMV-seropositive.

The CDR3 nucleotides read TGTGCCAGCAGTCCCCGGGGACAGGGTAGGTATCAGCCCCAGCATTTT. Amino acids: CASSPRGQGRYQPQHF. This chain joins TRBV28 and TRBJ1-5, with TRBD1 matching 9 bases. The length of the CDR3 is 16 residues. Looked up from germline, CDR1 is MDHEN and CDR2 is SYDVKM. V was pared by 5 bases and J by 5 bases, with 10 bases of the junction left unmatched.